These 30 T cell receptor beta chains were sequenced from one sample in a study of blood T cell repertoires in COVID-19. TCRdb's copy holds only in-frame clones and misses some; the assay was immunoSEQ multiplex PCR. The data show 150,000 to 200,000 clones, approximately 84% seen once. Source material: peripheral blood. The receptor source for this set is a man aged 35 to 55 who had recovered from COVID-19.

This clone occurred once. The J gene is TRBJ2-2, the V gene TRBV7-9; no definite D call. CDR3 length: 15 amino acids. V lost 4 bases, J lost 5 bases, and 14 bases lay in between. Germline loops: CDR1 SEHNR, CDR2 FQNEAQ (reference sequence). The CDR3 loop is CASSSYPVRTGELFF. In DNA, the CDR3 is TGTGCCAGCAGCTCCTACCCGGTGCGAACCGGGGAGCTGTTTTTT.

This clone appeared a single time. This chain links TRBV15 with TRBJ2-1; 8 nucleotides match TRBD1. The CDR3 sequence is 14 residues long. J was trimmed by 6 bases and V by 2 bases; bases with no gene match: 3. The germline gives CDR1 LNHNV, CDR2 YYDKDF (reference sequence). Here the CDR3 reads CATSRQGASNEQFF. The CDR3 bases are TGTGCCACCAGCAGACAGGGGGCTTCCAATGAGCAGTTCTTC.

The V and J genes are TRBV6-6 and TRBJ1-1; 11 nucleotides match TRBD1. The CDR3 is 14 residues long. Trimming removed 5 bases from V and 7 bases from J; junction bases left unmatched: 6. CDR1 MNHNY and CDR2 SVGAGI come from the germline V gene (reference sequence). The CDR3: CASSGRDRGSEAFF. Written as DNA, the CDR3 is TGTGCCAGCAGTGGGAGGGACAGGGGGAGTGAAGCTTTCTTT.

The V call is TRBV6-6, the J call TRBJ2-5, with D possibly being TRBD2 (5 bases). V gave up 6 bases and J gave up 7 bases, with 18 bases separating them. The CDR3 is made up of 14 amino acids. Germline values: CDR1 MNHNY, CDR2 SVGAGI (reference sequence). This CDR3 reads CASSLWTRDGTQYF. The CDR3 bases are TGTGCCAGCAGCCTCTGGACTCGTGACGGGACCCAGTACTTC.

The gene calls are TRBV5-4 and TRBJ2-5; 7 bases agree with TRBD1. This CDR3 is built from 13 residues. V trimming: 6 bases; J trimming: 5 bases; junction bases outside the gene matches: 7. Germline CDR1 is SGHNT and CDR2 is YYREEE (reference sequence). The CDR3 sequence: CASNRQGWETQYF. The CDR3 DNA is TGTGCCAGCAACAGACAGGGCTGGGAGACCCAGTACTTC.

CDR3 nucleotide sequence: TGTGCCAGCAGCTTAGGGGACAGGAACTTTAATGAAAAACTGTTTTTT. It translates to CASSLGDRNFNEKLFF. The chain couples TRBV5-4 to TRBJ1-4; TRBD1 matches at 8 bases. The CDR3 length is 16 residues. Looked up from germline, CDR1 is SGHNT and CDR2 is YYREEE (reference sequence). The V and J ends lost 2 bases and 4 bases, in that order; junction bases with no gene match: 7. Complete variable domain (other parts from reference TRBV5-4 and TRBJ1-4): ETGVTQSPTHLIKTRGQQVTLRCSSQSGHNTVSWYQQALGQGPQFIFQYYREEENGRGNFPPRFSGLQFPNYSSELNVNALELDDSALYLCASSLGDRNFNEKLFFGSGTQLSVL.

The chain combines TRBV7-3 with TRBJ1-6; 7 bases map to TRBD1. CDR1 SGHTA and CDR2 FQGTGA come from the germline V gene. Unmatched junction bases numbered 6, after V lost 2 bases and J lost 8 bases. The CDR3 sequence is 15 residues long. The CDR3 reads CASSLGPGGDSPLHF. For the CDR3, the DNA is TGTGCCAGCAGCTTAGGGCCAGGGGGTGATTCACCCCTCCACTTT.

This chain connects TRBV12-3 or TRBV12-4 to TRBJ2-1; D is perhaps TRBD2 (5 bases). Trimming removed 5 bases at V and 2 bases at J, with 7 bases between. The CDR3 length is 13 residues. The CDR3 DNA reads TGTGCCAGCAGTCCCGGGACCTACAATGAGCAGTTCTTC. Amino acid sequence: CASSPGTYNEQFF.

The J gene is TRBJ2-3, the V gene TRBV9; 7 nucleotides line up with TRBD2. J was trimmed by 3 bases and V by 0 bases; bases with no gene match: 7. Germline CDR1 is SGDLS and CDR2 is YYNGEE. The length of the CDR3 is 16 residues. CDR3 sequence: CASSVEGGSVTDTQYF. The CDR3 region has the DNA TGTGCCAGCAGCGTAGAAGGCGGGAGTGTGACAGATACGCAGTATTTT.

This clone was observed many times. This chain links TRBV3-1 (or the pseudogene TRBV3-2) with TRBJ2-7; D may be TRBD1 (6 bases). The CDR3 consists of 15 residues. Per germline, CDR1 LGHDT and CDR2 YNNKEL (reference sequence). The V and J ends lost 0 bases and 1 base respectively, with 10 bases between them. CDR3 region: CASSQDGTHSYEQYF. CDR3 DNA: TGTGCCAGCAGCCAAGATGGGACACATTCCTACGAGCAGTACTTC.

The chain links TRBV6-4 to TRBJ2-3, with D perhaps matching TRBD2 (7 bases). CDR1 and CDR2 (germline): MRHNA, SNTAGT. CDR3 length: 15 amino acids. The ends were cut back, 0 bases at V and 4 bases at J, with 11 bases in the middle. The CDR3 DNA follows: TGTGCCAGCAGTGACTCCGCGGGGGCCTCAGATACGCAGTATTTT. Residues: CASSDSAGASDTQYF.

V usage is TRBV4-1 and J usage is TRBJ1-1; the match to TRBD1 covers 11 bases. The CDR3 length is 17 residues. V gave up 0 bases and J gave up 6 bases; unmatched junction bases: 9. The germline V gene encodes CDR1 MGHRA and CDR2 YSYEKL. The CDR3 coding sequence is TGCGCCAGCAGCCAAGATCCTGTAGGACAGGGGGCATCTGAAGCTTTCTTT. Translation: CASSQDPVGQGASEAFF.

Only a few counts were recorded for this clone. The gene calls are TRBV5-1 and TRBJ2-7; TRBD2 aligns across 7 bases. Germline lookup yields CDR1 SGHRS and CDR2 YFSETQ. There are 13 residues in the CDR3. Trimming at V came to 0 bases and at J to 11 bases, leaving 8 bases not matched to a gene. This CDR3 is CASSLDGAGLEYF. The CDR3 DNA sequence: TGCGCCAGCAGCTTGGATGGAGCGGGATTGGAGTACTTC. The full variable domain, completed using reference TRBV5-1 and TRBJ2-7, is KAGVTQTPRYLIKTRGQQVTLSCSPISGHRSVSWYQQTPGQGLQFLFEYFSETQRNKGNFPGRFSGRQFSNSRSEMNVSTLELGDSALYLCASSLDGAGLEYFGPGTRLTVT.

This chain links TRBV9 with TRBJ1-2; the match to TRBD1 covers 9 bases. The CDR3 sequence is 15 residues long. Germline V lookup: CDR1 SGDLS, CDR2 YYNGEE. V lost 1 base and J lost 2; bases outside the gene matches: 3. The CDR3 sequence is CASSVNRGLNYGYTF. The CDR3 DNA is TGTGCCAGCAGCGTAAACAGGGGGCTGAACTATGGCTACACCTTC.

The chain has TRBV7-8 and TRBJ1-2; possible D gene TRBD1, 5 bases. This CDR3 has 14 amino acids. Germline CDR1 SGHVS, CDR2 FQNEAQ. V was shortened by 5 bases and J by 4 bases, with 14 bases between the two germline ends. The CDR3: CASSPPEGAYGYTF. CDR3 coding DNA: TGTGCCAGCAGCCCCCCGGAAGGGGCCTATGGCTACACCTTC. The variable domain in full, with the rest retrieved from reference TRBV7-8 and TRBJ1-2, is GAGVSQSPRYKVAKRGQDVALRCDPISGHVSLFWYQQALGQGPEFLTYFQNEAQLDKSGLPSDRFFAERPEGSVSTLKIQRTQQEDSAVYLCASSPPEGAYGYTFGSGTRLTVV.

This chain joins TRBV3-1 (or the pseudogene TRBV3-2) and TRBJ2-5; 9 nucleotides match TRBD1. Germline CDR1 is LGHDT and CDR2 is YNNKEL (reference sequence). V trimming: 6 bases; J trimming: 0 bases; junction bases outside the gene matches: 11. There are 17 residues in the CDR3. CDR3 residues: CASSGTGGRSHQETQYF. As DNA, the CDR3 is TGTGCCAGCAGTGGCACAGGGGGCCGAAGCCACCAAGAGACCCAGTACTTC.

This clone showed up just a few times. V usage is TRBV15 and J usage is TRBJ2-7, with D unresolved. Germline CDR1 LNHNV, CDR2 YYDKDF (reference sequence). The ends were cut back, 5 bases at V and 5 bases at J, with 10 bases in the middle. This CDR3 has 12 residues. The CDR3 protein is CATSADGDEQYF. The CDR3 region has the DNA TGTGCCACCAGCGCAGATGGAGACGAGCAGTACTTC.

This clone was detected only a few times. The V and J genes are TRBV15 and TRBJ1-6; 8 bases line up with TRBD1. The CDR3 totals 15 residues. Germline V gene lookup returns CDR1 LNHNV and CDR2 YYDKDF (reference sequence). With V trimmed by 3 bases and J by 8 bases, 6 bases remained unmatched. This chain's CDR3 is CATSRTGTGDSPLHF. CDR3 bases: TGTGCCACCAGCAGGACCGGGACAGGAGATTCACCCCTCCACTTT.

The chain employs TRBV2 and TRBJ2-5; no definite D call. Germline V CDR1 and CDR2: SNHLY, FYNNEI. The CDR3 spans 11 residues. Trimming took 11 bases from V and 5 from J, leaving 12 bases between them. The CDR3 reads CAGGQSETQYF. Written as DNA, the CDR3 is TGTGCCGGTGGGCAGTCGGAGACCCAGTACTTC.

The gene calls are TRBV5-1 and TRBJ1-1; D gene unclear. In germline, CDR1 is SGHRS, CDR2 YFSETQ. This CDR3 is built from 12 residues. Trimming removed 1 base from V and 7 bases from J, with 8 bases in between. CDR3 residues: CASSLRSDEAFF. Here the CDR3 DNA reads TGCGCCAGCAGCTTGAGAAGCGATGAAGCTTTCTTT. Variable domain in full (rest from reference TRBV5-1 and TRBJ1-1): KAGVTQTPRYLIKTRGQQVTLSCSPISGHRSVSWYQQTPGQGLQFLFEYFSETQRNKGNFPGRFSGRQFSNSRSEMNVSTLELGDSALYLCASSLRSDEAFFGQGTRLTVV.

The CDR3 is CASSPRGANTEAFF. As DNA, the CDR3 is TGTGCCAGCAGCCCGCGGGGGGCGAACACTGAAGCTTTCTTT. The V and J genes are TRBV4-2 and TRBJ1-1, with a weak D call TRBD1 (6 bases). Germline V gives CDR1 LGHNA, CDR2 YNFKEQ. The CDR3 covers 14 residues. V lost 4 bases to trimming and J lost 1 base, with 10 bases between them.

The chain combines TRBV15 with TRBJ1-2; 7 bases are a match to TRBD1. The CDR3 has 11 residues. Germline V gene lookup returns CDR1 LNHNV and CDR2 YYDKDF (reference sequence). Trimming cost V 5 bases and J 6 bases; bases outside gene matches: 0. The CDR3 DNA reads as TGTGCCACCAGCGACAGGGATGGCTACACCTTC. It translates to CATSDRDGYTF.

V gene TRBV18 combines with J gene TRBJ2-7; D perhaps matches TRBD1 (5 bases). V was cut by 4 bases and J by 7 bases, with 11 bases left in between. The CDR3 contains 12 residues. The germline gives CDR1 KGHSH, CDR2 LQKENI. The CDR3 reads CASSRVAGEQYF. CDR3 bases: TGTGCCAGCTCACGTGTCGCAGGGGAGCAGTACTTC.

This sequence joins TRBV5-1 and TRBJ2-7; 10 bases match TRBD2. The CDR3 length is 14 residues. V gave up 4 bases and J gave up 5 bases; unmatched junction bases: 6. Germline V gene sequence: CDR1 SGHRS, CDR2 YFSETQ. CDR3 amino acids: CASSPSGSPNEQYF. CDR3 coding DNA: TGCGCCAGCAGCCCTAGCGGGAGCCCCAACGAGCAGTACTTC.

CDR3 nucleotides: TGTGCCAGCAGCTTAAGCCAGCAGGGCAAGAGAAACACCATATATTTT. Translating it yields CASSLSQQGKRNTIYF. J is TRBJ1-3 and V is TRBV7-2; D may be TRBD1 (5 bases). This CDR3 region has 16 residues. Germline V gene sequence: CDR1 SGHTA, CDR2 FQGNSA. Trimming left V 2 bases short and J 5 bases short, with 16 bases between.

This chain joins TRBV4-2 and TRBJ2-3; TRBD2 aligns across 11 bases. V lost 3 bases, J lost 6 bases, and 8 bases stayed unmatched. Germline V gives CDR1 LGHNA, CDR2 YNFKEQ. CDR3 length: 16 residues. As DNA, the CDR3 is TGTGCCAGCAGCCAGGAGACTAGCGGGGCCCTGGATACGCAGTATTTT. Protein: CASSQETSGALDTQYF.

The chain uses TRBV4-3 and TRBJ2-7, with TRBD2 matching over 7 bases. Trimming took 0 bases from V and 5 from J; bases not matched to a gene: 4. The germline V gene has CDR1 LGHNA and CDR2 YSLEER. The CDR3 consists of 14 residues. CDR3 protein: CASSQDTSEDEQYF. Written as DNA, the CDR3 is TGCGCCAGCAGCCAAGATACTAGCGAAGACGAGCAGTACTTC.

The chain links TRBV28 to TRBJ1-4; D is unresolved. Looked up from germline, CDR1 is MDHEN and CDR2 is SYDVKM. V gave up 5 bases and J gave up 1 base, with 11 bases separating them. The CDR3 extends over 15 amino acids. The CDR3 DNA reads TGTGCCAGCAGTCCCCCGGTGGTAACTAATGAAAAACTGTTTTTT. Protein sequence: CASSPPVVTNEKLFF.

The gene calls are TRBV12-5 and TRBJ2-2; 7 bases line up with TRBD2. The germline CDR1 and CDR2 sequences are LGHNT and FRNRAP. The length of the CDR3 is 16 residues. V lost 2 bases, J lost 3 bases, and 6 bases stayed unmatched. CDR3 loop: CASGLLGGGYTGELFF. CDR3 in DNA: TGTGCTAGTGGTTTGCTAGGCGGGGGATACACCGGGGAGCTGTTTTTT.

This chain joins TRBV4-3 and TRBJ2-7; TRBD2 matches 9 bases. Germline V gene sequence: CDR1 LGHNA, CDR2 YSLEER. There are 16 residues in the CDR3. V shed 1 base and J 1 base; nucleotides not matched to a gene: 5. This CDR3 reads CASSQGLAGSSYEQYF. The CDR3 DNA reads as TGCGCCAGCAGCCAAGGCCTAGCGGGGTCATCCTACGAGCAGTACTTC.